This T cell receptor (beta chain) was sequenced in a study of blood T cell repertoires in COVID-19. Source study methods: For nucleated cells, counts were estimated from reference gene primer amplification. The assay was immunoSEQ multiplex PCR, and TCRdb's table has in-frame clones only and misses some. The V and J calls and the clone size are those of that table, but D and trimming were determined from the DNA. The sample yields more than 110,000 clones, over 75% seen once. The origin of this receptor is a man aged 45 to 65 with acute or convalescent COVID-19. Sequencing used peripheral blood.

In nucleotides, the CDR3 is TGTGCCAGTAGTATAGTGTCGGGACACATCTCTGGGGCCAACGTCCTGACTTTC. Amino acid sequence: CASSIVSGHISGANVLTF. The J gene is TRBJ2-6, the V gene TRBV19; a weak D match, TRBD1 (6 bases). Germline CDR1 reads LNHDA; CDR2 reads SQIVND (reference sequence). The V gene lost 1 base and the J gene lost 0 bases, with 13 bases spanning the gap. The CDR3 extends over 18 amino acids.